Reported below is one T cell receptor beta chain. Its antigen remains unidentified. Noted time point: 2014-2015 season, pre-vaccination. Adults were given seasonal inactivated influenza vaccine, and blood CD4 subsets were sorted before and after vaccination. The data were obtained in a study of follicular helper T cells after annual influenza vaccination. Study results and limitations: Each annual vaccination recalled recurring oligoclonal ICOS+CD38+ cTfh clonotypes. Undersampling of larger non-cTfh compartments could not be excluded.

Some clones are missing from TCRdb's copy, which holds only in-frame ones; the method was immunoSEQ multiplex PCR. The data contain approximately 12,000 clones, 75% to 85% of them singletons. CDR1 is SGHDT and CDR2 is YYEEEE in the germline V gene. The V and J ends lost 1 base and 5 bases, in that order; junction bases with no gene match: 8. This CDR3 is 15 amino acids long. Here the sequenced sample was CXCR5- memory CD4+ T cells sorted from blood, taken on the day of influenza vaccination. The receptor was isolated from an adult who received the influenza vaccine. The chain couples TRBV5-6 to TRBJ2-7, with 8 bases identical to TRBD1. This CDR3 reads CASSLLQGARNEQYF. The DNA for the CDR3 is TGTGCCAGCAGCTTGTTGCAGGGGGCGAGGAACGAGCAGTACTTC.